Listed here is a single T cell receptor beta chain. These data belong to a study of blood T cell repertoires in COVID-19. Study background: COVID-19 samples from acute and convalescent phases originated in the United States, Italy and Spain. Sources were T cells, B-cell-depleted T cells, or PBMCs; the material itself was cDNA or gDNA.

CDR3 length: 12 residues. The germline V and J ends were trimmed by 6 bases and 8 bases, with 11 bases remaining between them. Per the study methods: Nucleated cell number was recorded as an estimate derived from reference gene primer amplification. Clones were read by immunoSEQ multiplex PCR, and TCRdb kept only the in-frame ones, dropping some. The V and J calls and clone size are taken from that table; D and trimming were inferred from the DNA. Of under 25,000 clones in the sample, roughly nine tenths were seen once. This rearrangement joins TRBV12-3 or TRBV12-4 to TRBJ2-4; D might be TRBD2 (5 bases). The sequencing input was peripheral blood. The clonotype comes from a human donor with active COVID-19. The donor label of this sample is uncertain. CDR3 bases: TGTGCCAGCAGAGCGGAATTTGACATTCAGTACTTC. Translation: CASRAEFDIQYF.